The T cell receptor (beta chain) under discussion was sequenced for a study of T-cell reconstitution after alpha-beta-depleted transplantation in children (dated by TCRdb to about 2016). General notes on the study: The study quantitatively tracked T-cell immune reconstitution after TCRalphabeta/CD19-depleted allogeneic hematopoietic cell transplantation in children using TCR repertoire profiling.

What the study reported, not specific to this receptor: Over the following months the frequencies of hyperexpanded clones went down, and after one year T-cell counts and TCRbeta diversity were mostly credited to newly produced T cells. In some patients, the high TCRbeta diversity seen at day 60 was put down to recipient T cells and intrathymic progenitors that had survived conditioning. About two months after transplant, the apparently early recovery of alphabetaT-cell counts reportedly depended on just several hundred clones that had expanded rapidly and came from non-depleted graft cells.

Clipping removes 5 bases from V and 0 bases from J, with 19 as the unmatched junction base count. The CDR3, from cysteine to phenylalanine, totals 22 residues. The read is trimmed to its CDR3 DNA, 66 bases read in frame from base 1. For CDR1 and CDR2, the germline V gene lists MNHEY and SVGEGT. The library was prepared using PCR. The sequencer listed for this sample is Illumina HiSeq 2500. TCR library preparation used molecular barcoding, with unique molecular identifiers applied to normalize quantification of the TCRbeta repertoire. The public reads were reprocessed in TCRdb via fastp at Q25 and MiXCR, keeping in-frame beta chains. Every distinct CDR3 protein forms one entry, paired with its most common genes and DNA. In all, the sample holds a few hundred thousand distinct CDR3 sequences, and 27% of those were seen once. The ten most abundant clones make up about 35% of the sample. This specimen's treatment or condition label, per the study, means: allogeneic hematopoietic cell transplantation with graft depleted of TCRalphabeta T cells and CD19 B cells. TCRalphabeta/CD19-depleted allogeneic hematopoietic cell grafts were given to the transplant recipients, all of whom were children.

Concerning this clonotype itself: The antigen it binds to is not known. Within one base of it there is no much larger clone, and no base qualities were kept.

The specimen was PBMCs, collected before TCRalphabeta/CD19-depleted stem cell transplant. This TCR came from a boy under three years old with Wiskott-Aldrich syndrome, due to receive a stem cell transplant. Rearrangement joined TRBV6-2 or TRBV6-3 to TRBJ2-1, with 13 junctional bases fitting TRBD2. The DNA sequence is TGTGCCAGCAGTCTCAAACTAGCGGGAGGGCCTAGGATTAGGAGCTCCTACAATGAGCAGTTCTTC. Translated, it reads CASSLKLAGGPRIRSSYNEQFF.